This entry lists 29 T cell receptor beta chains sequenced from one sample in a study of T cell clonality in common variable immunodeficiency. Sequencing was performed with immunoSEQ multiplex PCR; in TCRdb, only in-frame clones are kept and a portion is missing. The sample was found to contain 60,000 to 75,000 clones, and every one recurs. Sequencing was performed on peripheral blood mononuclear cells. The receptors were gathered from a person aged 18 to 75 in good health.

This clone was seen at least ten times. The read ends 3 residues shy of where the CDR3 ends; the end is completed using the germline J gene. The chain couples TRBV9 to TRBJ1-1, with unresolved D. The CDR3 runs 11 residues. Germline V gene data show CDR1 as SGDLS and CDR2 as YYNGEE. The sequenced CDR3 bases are TGTGCCAGCAGCGGCCCCGAGGGA. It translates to CASSGPEG. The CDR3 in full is CASSGPEGAFF.

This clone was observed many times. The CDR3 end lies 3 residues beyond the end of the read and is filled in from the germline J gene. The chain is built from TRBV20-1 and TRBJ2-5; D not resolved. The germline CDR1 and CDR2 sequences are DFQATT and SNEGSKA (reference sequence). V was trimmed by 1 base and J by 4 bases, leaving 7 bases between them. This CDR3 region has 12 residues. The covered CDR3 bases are TGCAGTGCTAGAGTGACGGGAGAGACC. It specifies CSARVTGET. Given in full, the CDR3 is CSARVTGETQYF.

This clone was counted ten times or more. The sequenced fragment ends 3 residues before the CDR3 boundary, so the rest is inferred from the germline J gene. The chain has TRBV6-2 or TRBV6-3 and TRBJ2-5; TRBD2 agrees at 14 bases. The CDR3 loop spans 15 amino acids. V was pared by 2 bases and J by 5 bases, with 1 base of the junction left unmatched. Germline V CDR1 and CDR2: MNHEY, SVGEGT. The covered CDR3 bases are TGTGCCAGCAGTTACAGGACTAGCGGGAGGGAGACC. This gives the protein CASSYRTSGRET. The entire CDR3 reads CASSYRTSGRETQYF.

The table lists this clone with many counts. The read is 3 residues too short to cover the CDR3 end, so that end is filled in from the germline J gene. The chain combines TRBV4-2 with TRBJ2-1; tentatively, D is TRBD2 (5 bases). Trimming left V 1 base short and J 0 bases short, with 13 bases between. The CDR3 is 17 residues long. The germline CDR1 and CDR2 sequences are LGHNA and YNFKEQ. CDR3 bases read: TGTGCCAGCAGCCAAGCGGCTAGCATGGACTCCTACAATGAG. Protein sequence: CASSQAASMDSYNE. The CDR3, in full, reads CASSQAASMDSYNEQFF.

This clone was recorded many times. The CDR3 DNA, read in part, is TGTGCCATCACCCCGGGACAGGGTGTTCATTATGGC. It specifies CAITPGQGVHYG. The entire CDR3 protein reads CAITPGQGVHYGYTF. This rearrangement joins TRBV10-3 to TRBJ1-2; TRBD1 aligns across 9 bases. The read ends 3 residues before the CDR3 terminus; that terminus is restored from the germline J gene. The CDR3 has 15 amino acids. Germline trimming cut 7 bases from V and 5 bases from J; bases unmatched to any gene: 11. The germline CDR1 and CDR2 sequences are ENHRY and SYGVKD.

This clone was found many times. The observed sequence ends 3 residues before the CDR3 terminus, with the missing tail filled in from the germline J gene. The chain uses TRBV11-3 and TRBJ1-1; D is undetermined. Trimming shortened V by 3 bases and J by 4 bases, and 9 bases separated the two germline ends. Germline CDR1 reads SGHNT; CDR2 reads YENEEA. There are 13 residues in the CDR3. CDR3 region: CASSFPQATEAFF. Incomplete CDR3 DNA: TGTGCCAGCAGCTTTCCCCAGGCCACTGAA. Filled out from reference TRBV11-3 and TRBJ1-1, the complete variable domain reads EAGVVQSPRYKIIEKKQPVAFWCNPISGHNTLYWYLQNLGQGPELLIRYENEEAVDDSQLPKDRFSAERLKGVDSTLKIQPAELGDSAVYLCASSFPQATEAFFGQGTRLTVV.

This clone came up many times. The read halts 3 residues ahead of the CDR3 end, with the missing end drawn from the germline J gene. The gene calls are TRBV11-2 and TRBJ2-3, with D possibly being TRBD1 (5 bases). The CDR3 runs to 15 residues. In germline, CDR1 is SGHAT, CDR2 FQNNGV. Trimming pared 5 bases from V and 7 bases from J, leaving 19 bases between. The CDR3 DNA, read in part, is TGTGCCAGCAGCGCAACGATAGCCAGGGTTTATACG. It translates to CASSATIARVYT. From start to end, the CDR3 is CASSATIARVYTQYF.

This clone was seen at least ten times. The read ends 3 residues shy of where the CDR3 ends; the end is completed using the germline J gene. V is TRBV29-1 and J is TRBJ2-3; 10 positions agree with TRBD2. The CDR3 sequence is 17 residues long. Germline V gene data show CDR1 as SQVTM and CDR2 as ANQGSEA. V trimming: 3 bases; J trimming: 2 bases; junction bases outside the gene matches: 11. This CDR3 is CSVDGLAGVAPTDTQYF. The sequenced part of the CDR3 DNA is TGCAGCGTTGATGGGCTAGCGGGAGTCGCCCCCACAGATACG.

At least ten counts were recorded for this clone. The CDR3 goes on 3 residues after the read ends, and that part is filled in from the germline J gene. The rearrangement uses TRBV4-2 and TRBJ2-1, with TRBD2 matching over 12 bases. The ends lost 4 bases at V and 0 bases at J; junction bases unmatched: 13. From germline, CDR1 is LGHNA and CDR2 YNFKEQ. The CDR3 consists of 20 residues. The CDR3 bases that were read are TGTGCCAGCAGCCCAAGACGCGGGACTAGCGGGTCGAGCTCCTACAATGAG. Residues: CASSPRRGTSGSSSYNE. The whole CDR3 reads CASSPRRGTSGSSSYNEQFF.

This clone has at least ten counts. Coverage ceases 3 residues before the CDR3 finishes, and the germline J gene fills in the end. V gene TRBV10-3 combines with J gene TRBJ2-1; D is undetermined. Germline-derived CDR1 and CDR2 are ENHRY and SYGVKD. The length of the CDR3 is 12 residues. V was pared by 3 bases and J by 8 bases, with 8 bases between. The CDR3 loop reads CAISEVRHEQFF. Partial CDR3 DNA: TGTGCCATCAGTGAAGTGAGGCATGAG.

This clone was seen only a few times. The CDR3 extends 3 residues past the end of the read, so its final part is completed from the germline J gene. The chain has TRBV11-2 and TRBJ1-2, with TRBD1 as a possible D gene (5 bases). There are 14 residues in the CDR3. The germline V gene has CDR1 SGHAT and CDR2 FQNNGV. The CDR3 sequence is CASSQSVGAQGYTF. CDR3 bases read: TGTGCCAGCAGCCAATCAGTAGGGGCCCAGGGC.

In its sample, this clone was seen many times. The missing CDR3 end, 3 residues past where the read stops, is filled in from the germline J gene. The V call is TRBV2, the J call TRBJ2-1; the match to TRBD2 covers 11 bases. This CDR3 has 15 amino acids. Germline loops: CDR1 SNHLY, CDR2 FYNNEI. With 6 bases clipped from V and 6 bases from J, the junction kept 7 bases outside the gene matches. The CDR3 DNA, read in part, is TGTGCCAGCAGACCCACTAGCGGGAGTTTCAATGAG. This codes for CASRPTSGSFNE. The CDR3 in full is CASRPTSGSFNEQFF.

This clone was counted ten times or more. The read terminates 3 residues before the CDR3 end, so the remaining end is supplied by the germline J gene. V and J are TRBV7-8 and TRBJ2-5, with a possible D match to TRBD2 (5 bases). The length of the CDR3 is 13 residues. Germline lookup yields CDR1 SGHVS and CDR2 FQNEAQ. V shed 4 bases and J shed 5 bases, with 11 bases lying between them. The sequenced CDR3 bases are TGTGCCAGCAGCTCTGATCGGGGTGAGACC. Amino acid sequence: CASSSDRGET. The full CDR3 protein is CASSSDRGETQYF.

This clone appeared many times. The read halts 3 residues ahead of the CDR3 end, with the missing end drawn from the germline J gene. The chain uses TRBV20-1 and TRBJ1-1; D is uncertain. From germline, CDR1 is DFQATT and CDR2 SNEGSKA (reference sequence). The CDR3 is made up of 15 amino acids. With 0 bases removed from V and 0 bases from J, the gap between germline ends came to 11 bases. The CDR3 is CSARDQLTVNTEAFF. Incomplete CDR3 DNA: TGCAGTGCTAGAGATCAATTAACAGTGAACACTGAA.

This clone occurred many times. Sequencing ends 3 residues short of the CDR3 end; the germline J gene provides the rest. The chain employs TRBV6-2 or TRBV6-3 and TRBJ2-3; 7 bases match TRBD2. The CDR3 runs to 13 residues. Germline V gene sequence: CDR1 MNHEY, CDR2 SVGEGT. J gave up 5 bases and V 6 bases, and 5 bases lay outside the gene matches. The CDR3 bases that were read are TGTGCCAGCAGGCCTACTAGCGTAGATACG. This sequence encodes CASRPTSVDT. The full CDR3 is CASRPTSVDTQYF.

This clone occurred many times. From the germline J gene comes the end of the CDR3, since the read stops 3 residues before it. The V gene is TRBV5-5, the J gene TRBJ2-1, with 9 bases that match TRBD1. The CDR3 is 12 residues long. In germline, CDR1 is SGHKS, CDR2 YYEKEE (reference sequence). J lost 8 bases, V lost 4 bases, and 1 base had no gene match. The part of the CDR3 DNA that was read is TGTGCCAGCAGCCGACAGGGGGATGAG. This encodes CASSRQGDE. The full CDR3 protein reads CASSRQGDEQFF.

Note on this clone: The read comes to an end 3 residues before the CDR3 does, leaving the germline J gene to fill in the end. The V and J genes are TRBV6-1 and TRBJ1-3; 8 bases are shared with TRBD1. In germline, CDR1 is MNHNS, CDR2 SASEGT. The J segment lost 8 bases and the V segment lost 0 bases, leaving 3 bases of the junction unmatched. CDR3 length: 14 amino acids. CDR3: CASSEAPTGDTIYF. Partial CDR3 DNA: TGTGCCAGCAGTGAAGCCCCGACAGGGGACACC.

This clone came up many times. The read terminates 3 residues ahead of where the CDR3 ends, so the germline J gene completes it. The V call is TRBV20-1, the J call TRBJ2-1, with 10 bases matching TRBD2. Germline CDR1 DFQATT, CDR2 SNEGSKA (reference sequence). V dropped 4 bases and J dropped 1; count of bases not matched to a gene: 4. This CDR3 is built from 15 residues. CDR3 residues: CSANQREGSYNEQFF. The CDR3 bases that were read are TGCAGTGCTAACCAGCGGGAGGGGTCCTACAATGAG.

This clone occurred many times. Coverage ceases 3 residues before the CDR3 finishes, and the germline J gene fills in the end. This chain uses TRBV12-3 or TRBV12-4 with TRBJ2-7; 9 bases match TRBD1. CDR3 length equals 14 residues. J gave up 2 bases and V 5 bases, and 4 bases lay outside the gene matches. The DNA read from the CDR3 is TGTGCCAGCAGTCCTGGGACAGGGACCTACGAG. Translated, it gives CASSPGTGTYE. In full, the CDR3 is CASSPGTGTYEQYF.

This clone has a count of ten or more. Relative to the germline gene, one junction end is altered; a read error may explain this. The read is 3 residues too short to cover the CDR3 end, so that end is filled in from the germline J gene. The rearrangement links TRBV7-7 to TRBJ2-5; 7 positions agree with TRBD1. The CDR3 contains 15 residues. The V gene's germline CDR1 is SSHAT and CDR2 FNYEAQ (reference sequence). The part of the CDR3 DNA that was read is TGTGCTAGCAGCTCCTGGACAGGAAGGCAAGAGACC. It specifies CASSSWTGRQET. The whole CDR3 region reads CASSSWTGRQETQYF.

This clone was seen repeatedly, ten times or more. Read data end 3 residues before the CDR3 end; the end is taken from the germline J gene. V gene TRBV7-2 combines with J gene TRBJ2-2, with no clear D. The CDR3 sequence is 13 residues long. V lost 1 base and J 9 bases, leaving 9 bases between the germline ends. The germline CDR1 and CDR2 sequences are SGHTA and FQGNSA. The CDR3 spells CASSLGALRELFF. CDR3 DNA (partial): TGTGCCAGCAGCTTAGGGGCCCTTCGGGAG.

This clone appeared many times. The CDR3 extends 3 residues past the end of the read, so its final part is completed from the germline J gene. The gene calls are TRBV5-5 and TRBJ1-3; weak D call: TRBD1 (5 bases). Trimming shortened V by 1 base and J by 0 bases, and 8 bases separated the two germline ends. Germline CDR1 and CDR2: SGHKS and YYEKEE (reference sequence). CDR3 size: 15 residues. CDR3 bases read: TGTGCCAGCAGCTTGACGGGGGTCTCTGGAAACACC. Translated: CASSLTGVSGNT. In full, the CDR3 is CASSLTGVSGNTIYF.

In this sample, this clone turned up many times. Incomplete CDR3 DNA: TGTGCCAGCAGTGTATACGGTGGTTTGGAGACC. Its translation is CASSVYGGLET. The full CDR3 protein is CASSVYGGLETQYF. The V call is TRBV2, the J call TRBJ2-5; no clear D. Coverage ceases 3 residues before the CDR3 finishes, and the germline J gene fills in the end. Germline assignment: CDR1 SNHLY and CDR2 FYNNEI. The germline V and J ends were trimmed by 4 bases and 5 bases, with 14 bases remaining between them. This CDR3 is 14 amino acids long. The full variable domain, its missing parts supplied by reference TRBV2 and TRBJ2-5, is EPEVTQTPSHQVTQMGQEVILRCVPISNHLYFYWYRQILGQKVEFLVSFYNNEISEKSEIFDDQFSVERPDGSNFTLKIRSTKLEDSAMYFCASSVYGGLETQYFGPGTRLLVL.

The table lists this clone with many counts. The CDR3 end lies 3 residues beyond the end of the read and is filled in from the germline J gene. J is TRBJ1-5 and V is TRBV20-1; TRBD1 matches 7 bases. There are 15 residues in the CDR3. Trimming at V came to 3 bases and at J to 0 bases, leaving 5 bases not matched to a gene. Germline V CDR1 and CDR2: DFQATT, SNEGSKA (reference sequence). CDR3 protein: CSARPQGISNQPQHF. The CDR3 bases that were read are TGCAGTGCTAGGCCACAGGGGATTAGCAATCAGCCC.

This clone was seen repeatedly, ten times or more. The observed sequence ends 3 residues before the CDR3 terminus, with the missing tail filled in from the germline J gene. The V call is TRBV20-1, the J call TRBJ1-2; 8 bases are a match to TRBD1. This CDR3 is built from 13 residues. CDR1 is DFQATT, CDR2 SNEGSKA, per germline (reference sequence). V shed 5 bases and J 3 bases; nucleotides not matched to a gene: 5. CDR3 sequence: CSADRGGDYGYTF. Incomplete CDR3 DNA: TGCAGTGCTGACAGGGGCGGGGACTATGGC.

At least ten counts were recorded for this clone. The CDR3 protein is CSARDARGRQETQYF. The DNA read from the CDR3 is TGCAGTGCTAGAGACGCAAGGGGGCGCCAAGAGACC. The chain uses TRBV20-1 and TRBJ2-5; 7 positions match TRBD1. The read halts 3 residues ahead of the CDR3 end, with the missing end drawn from the germline J gene. V shed 0 bases and J 1 base; nucleotides not matched to a gene: 5. There are 15 residues in the CDR3. Germline assignment: CDR1 DFQATT and CDR2 SNEGSKA (reference sequence).

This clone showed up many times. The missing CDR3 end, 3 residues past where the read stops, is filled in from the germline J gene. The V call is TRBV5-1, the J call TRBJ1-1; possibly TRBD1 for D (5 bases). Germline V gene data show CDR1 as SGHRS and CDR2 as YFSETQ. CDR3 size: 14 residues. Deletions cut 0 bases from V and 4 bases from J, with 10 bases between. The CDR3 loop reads CASSLGGGGTEAFF. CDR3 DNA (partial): TGCGCCAGCAGCTTGGGGGGGGGAGGCACTGAA.

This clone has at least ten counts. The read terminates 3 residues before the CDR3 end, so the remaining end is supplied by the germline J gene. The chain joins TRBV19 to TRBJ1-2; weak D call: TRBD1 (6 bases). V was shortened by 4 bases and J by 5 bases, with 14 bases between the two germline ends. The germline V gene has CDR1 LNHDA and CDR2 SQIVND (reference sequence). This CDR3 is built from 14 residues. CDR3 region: CASSKEGEDYGYTF. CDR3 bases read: TGTGCCAGTAGTAAGGAGGGGGAGGATTATGGC.

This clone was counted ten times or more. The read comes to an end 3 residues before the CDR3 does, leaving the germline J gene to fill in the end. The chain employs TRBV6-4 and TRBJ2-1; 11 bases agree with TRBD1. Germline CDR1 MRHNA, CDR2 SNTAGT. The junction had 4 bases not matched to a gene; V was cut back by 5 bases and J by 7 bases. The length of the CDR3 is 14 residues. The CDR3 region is CASSTGTGGNEQFF. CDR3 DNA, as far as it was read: TGTGCCAGCAGTACCGGGACAGGGGGGAATGAG.